This TCR beta chain was sequenced in a study of T cell changes during pregnancy in multiple sclerosis. Trimming removed 9 bases from V and 0 bases from J, with 12 bases in between. The CDR3 contains 13 residues. Germline lookup yields CDR1 ENHRY and CDR2 SYGVKD. Clones were read by immunoSEQ multiplex PCR, and TCRdb kept only the in-frame ones, dropping some. Of over 25,000 clones detected, more than 85% appear once; the ten largest clones hold around 0.38%. The clonotype comes from a female donor with multiple sclerosis, enrolled in a pregnancy study. Specimen: CD4+ T cells from peripheral blood mononuclear cells, collected in the second trimester of pregnancy. V and J are TRBV10-3 and TRBJ2-7, with D possibly TRBD1 on 5 matching bases. In DNA form, the CDR3 reads TGTGCCATTAATTCAGGGTACTCCTACGAGCAGTACTTC. This sequence encodes CAINSGYSYEQYF.